A selection of T cell receptor beta chains follows, all from one sample in a study of blood T cell repertoires in COVID-19. Clones were read by immunoSEQ multiplex PCR, and TCRdb kept only the in-frame ones, dropping some. The sample holds about 280,000 clones, approximately 81% seen once. The sample taken for sequencing was PBMCs or T cells enriched from blood (not recorded which). These receptor sequences come from a woman aged 45-59 years who had recovered from COVID-19. Both conserved end residues are part of each CDR3. The order of the fields is clone size, V gene, D gene, J gene, CDR3 protein, CDR3 DNA. D genes are given only for firm matches. Size is omitted from some rows. Given values are once, few, many or a class for expanded clones.

clone_size: .
v_call: TRBV19
d_call: TRBD1
j_call: TRBJ1-1
cdr3_aa: CASDESRDRGMNTEAFF
cdr3_nt: TGTGCCAGTGACGAGTCTCGGGACAGGGGGATGAACACTGAAGCTTTCTTT

clone_size: many
v_call: TRBV7-8
d_call: TRBD1
j_call: TRBJ2-7
cdr3_aa: CASSFWDRSYEQYF
cdr3_nt: TGTGCCAGCAGCTTCTGGGACAGATCCTACGAGCAGTACTTC

clone_size: .
v_call: TRBV9
d_call: TRBD1
j_call: TRBJ1-2
cdr3_aa: CASSVGTGGNYGYTF
cdr3_nt: TGTGCCAGCAGCGTTGGGACAGGGGGAAACTATGGCTACACCTTC

clone_size: .
v_call: TRBV6-5
d_call: TRBD1
j_call: TRBJ1-4
cdr3_aa: CASSYRDRDEKLFF
cdr3_nt: TGTGCCAGCAGTTACCGGGACAGGGACGAAAAACTGTTTTTT

clone_size: once
v_call: TRBV2
d_call: .
j_call: TRBJ1-1
cdr3_aa: CASMRGKGGWATEAFF
cdr3_nt: TGTGCCAGCATGCGAGGGAAAGGCGGTTGGGCCACTGAAGCTTTCTTT

clone_size: .
v_call: TRBV6-1
d_call: TRBD2
j_call: TRBJ2-1
cdr3_aa: CASSEDWQNSGRKFF
cdr3_nt: TGTGCCAGCAGTGAAGATTGGCAGAATAGCGGGAGAAAGTTCTTC

clone_size: .
v_call: TRBV18
d_call: TRBD1
j_call: TRBJ1-5
cdr3_aa: CASSPQAGGASNQPQHF
cdr3_nt: TGTGCCAGCTCACCACAGGCAGGGGGCGCAAGCAATCAGCCCCAGCATTTT

clone_size: once
v_call: TRBV30
d_call: .
j_call: TRBJ1-6
cdr3_aa: CAWNTVGRENSPLHF
cdr3_nt: TGTGCCTGGAATACAGTAGGCAGGGAAAATTCACCCCTCCACTTT

clone_size: .
v_call: TRBV7-8
d_call: TRBD1
j_call: TRBJ2-2
cdr3_aa: CASSMIQGARTGELFF
cdr3_nt: TGTGCCAGCAGCATGATACAGGGGGCGAGGACCGGGGAGCTGTTTTTT

clone_size: .
v_call: TRBV6-5
d_call: TRBD2
j_call: TRBJ2-7
cdr3_aa: CASSYGQRENEQYF
cdr3_nt: TGTGCCAGCAGTTACGGCCAGCGGGAGAATGAGCAGTACTTC

clone_size: .
v_call: TRBV23-1
d_call: TRBD1
j_call: TRBJ1-5
cdr3_aa: CASSQPGQGCNQPQHF
cdr3_nt: TGCGCCAGCAGTCAACCGGGACAGGGCTGCAATCAGCCCCAGCATTTT

clone_size: .
v_call: TRBV2
d_call: TRBD1
j_call: TRBJ1-2
cdr3_aa: CASSLLTGDGYTF
cdr3_nt: TGTGCCAGCAGTCTGCTGACAGGGGATGGCTACACCTTC

clone_size: .
v_call: TRBV7-9
d_call: TRBD2
j_call: TRBJ2-1
cdr3_aa: CASSLTSGVTYNEQFF
cdr3_nt: TGTGCCAGCAGCTTGACTAGCGGGGTAACCTACAATGAGCAGTTCTTC

clone_size: .
v_call: TRBV9
d_call: .
j_call: TRBJ2-1
cdr3_aa: CASSRVITGEQFF
cdr3_nt: TGTGCCAGCAGCCGAGTGATTACGGGTGAGCAGTTCTTC

clone_size: .
v_call: TRBV6-1
d_call: .
j_call: TRBJ1-1
cdr3_aa: CASSEGRLGSTEAFF
cdr3_nt: TGTGCCAGCAGTGAAGGAAGGCTCGGGAGCACTGAAGCTTTCTTT

clone_size: once
v_call: TRBV11-1
d_call: .
j_call: TRBJ1-2
cdr3_aa: CASSLEGAYGYTF
cdr3_nt: TGTGCCAGCAGCTTGGAGGGTGCCTATGGCTACACCTTC

clone_size: .
v_call: TRBV7-2
d_call: TRBD1
j_call: TRBJ1-1
cdr3_aa: CASTSDRGNTEAFF
cdr3_nt: TGTGCCAGCACCTCGGACAGGGGGAACACTGAAGCTTTCTTT

clone_size: few
v_call: TRBV6-2/TRBV6-3
d_call: TRBD1
j_call: TRBJ1-2
cdr3_aa: CASSHTTGGEVYGYTF
cdr3_nt: TGTGCCAGCAGTCACACTACAGGGGGCGAGGTCTATGGCTACACCTTC

clone_size: .
v_call: TRBV20-1
d_call: .
j_call: TRBJ1-5
cdr3_aa: CSASVLAGTSSNQPQHF
cdr3_nt: TGCAGTGCTAGTGTCTTAGCCGGGACAAGTAGCAATCAGCCCCAGCATTTT

clone_size: .
v_call: TRBV6-5
d_call: TRBD1
j_call: TRBJ1-5
cdr3_aa: CASNGQGKFNQPQHF
cdr3_nt: TGTGCCAGCAACGGACAGGGAAAATTCAATCAGCCCCAGCATTTT

clone_size: .
v_call: TRBV9
d_call: TRBD1
j_call: TRBJ1-1
cdr3_aa: CASSALTGQGDTEAFF
cdr3_nt: TGTGCCAGCAGCGCACTAACCGGACAGGGGGACACTGAAGCTTTCTTT

clone_size: .
v_call: TRBV27
d_call: .
j_call: TRBJ1-5
cdr3_aa: CASSYLGGNQPQHF
cdr3_nt: TGTGCCAGCAGTTATTTAGGGGGCAATCAGCCCCAGCATTTT

clone_size: .
v_call: TRBV7-2
d_call: TRBD2
j_call: TRBJ2-3
cdr3_aa: CASSLVRGSDRADTQYF
cdr3_nt: TGTGCCAGCAGCTTAGTGCGCGGGAGCGACCGGGCAGATACGCAGTATTTT

clone_size: .
v_call: TRBV3-1/TRBV3-2
d_call: .
j_call: TRBJ1-2
cdr3_aa: CASSLQGLGGYTF
cdr3_nt: TGTGCCAGCAGTCTACAGGGCCTCGGAGGCTACACCTTC

clone_size: .
v_call: TRBV30
d_call: .
j_call: TRBJ1-2
cdr3_aa: CAWSVRSLDAGSNYGYTF
cdr3_nt: TGTGCCTGGAGTGTACGATCATTGGACGCGGGCTCTAACTATGGCTACACCTTC

clone_size: .
v_call: TRBV4-3
d_call: .
j_call: TRBJ2-7
cdr3_aa: CASSQDRQFRSYYEQYF
cdr3_nt: TGCGCCAGCAGCCAAGATCGACAGTTTAGATCTTACTACGAGCAGTACTTC

clone_size: .
v_call: TRBV11-3
d_call: TRBD2
j_call: TRBJ2-1
cdr3_aa: CASSRETSGVLSEQFF
cdr3_nt: TGTGCCAGCAGCCGGGAGACTAGCGGGGTTCTCTCCGAGCAGTTCTTC

clone_size: .
v_call: TRBV18
d_call: TRBD1
j_call: TRBJ2-1
cdr3_aa: CASSPGQGTTPSSYNEQFF
cdr3_nt: TGTGCCAGCTCACCCGGACAGGGTACGACCCCTAGTTCCTACAATGAGCAGTTCTTC

clone_size: .
v_call: TRBV4-1
d_call: .
j_call: TRBJ1-5
cdr3_aa: CASSPRDIEGNQPQHF
cdr3_nt: TGCGCCAGCAGTCCTCGGGACATAGAAGGCAATCAGCCCCAGCATTTT

clone_size: few
v_call: TRBV7-2
d_call: TRBD1
j_call: TRBJ1-1
cdr3_aa: CASSLRTGTVTEAFF
cdr3_nt: TGTGCCAGCAGCCTACGGACAGGGACGGTCACTGAAGCTTTCTTT

clone_size: .
v_call: TRBV5-6
d_call: .
j_call: TRBJ1-4
cdr3_aa: CASSPGAVSEKLFF
cdr3_nt: TGTGCCAGCAGCCCAGGGGCTGTAAGTGAAAAACTGTTTTTT